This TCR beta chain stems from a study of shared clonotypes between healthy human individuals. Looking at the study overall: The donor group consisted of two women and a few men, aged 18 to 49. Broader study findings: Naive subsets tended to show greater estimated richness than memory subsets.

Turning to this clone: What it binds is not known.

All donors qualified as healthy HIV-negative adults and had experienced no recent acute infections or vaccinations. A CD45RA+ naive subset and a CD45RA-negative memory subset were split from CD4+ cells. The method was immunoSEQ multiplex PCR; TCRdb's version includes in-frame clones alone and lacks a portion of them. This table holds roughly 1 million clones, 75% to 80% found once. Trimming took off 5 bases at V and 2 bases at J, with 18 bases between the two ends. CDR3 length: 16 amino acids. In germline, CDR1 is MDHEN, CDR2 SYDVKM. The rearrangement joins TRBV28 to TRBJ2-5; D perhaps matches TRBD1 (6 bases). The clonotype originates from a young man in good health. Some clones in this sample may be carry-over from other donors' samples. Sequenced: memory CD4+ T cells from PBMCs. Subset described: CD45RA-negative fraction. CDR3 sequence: CASSPPYREPQETQYF. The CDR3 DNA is TGTGCCAGCAGTCCCCCTTACAGGGAGCCTCAAGAGACCCAGTACTTC.